The 17 T cell receptor beta chains given below trace back to one sample, sequenced in a study of blood T cells in healthy people across ages. Alongside a J-beta primer mix, a sample-barcoded 5' primer served in a second PCR lasting about 6 to 12 cycles. From the 5' RACE reads, TCRdb called clonotypes with MiXCR, one entry per CDR3 protein. The table includes about 1,400,000 distinct CDR3 sequences, about 40% detected once. The material sequenced was blood. The receptors come from a woman between 18 and 29 years old in good health.

This rearrangement joins TRBV28 to TRBJ1-5, with TRBD1 matching 8 bases. Germline CDR1 is MDHEN and CDR2 is SYDVKM. The CDR3 has 13 residues. With V trimmed by 6 bases and J by 7 bases, 5 bases remained unmatched. CDR3: CASRPQGAQPQHF. Here the CDR3 DNA reads TGTGCCAGCAGGCCTCAGGGGGCCCAGCCCCAGCATTTT.

The V and J genes are TRBV12-3 or TRBV12-4 and TRBJ2-5; 7 bases fit TRBD1. CDR3 length equals 15 residues. V lost 6 bases to trimming and J lost 11 bases; unmatched junction nucleotides: 18. CDR3 residues: CASRLNRGSYNEQYF. The CDR3 region has the DNA TGTGCCAGCAGGCTGAACAGGGGCTCCTACAATGAGCAGTACTTC.

CDR3 in DNA: TGTGCCAGCGCTGATCGGGTAACCTCCTACGAGCAGTACTTC. Protein: CASADRVTSYEQYF. This chain links TRBV2 with TRBJ2-7; no clear D gene. V was shortened by 8 bases and J by 0 bases, with 14 bases between the two germline ends. Per the germline V gene, CDR1 is SNHLY and CDR2 is FYNNEI. The CDR3 is 14 residues long.

This clonotype was counted between two and nine times. This sequence joins TRBV7-2 and TRBJ2-7, with 14 bases aligning to TRBD2. Trimming took 7 bases from V and 2 from J; bases not matched to a gene: 4. The CDR3 is 15 residues long. CDR1 and CDR2 (germline): SGHTA, FQGNSA. CDR3 bases: TGTGCCAGCAACAGACTAGCGGGAGGGACCTACGAGCAGTACTTC. Translation: CASNRLAGGTYEQYF.

This clonotype has a handful of counts. The rearrangement uses TRBV2 and TRBJ2-1; no definite D call. V lost 6 bases and J 6 bases, leaving 6 bases between the germline ends. This CDR3 has 11 residues. The germline CDR1 and CDR2 sequences are SNHLY and FYNNEI. CDR3 loop: CASSKVNEQFF. CDR3 nucleotide sequence: TGTGCCAGCAGCAAGGTCAATGAGCAGTTCTTC. Based on the CDR3 plus reference TRBV2 and TRBJ2-1, the full variable domain is EPEVTQTPSHQVTQMGQEVILRCVPISNHLYFYWYRQILGQKVEFLVSFYNNEISEKSEIFDDQFSVERPDGSNFTLKIRSTKLEDSAMYFCASSKVNEQFFGPGTRLTVL.

The chain recombines TRBV20-1 with TRBJ1-2; a possible D gene is TRBD1 (5 bases). V lost 6 bases and J lost 5, with 19 bases in between. Germline assignment: CDR1 DFQATT and CDR2 SNEGSKA (reference sequence). This CDR3 is 14 amino acids long. The CDR3: CSAPGHLGGYGYTF. The CDR3 coding sequence is TGCAGTGCCCCAGGACATCTGGGAGGGTATGGCTACACCTTC.

The rearrangement uses TRBV21-1 and TRBJ2-1; the table names TRBD1, a call not compared with the DNA. TRBV21-1 constitutes a pseudogene. The CDR3 sequence is 18 residues long. CDR3 sequence: CASSKMAWTYNSYNEQFF. The CDR3 nucleotides read TGTGCCAGCAGCAAAATGGCCTGGACATACAACTCCTACAATGAGCAGTTCTTC.

This clonotype was picked up a small number of times. A much larger clone differs from this one at a single base, so this may be a read error. The V and J genes are TRBV4-1 and TRBJ2-7; no firm D call. CDR1 and CDR2 (germline): MGHRA, YSYEKL. Trimming removed 1 base from V and 2 bases from J, with 6 bases in between. This CDR3 contains 13 residues. The CDR3 region is CASSQGIAYEQYF. CDR3 coding DNA: TGCGCCAGCAGCCAAGGGATAGCCTACGAGCAGTACTTC.

The chain combines TRBV7-9 with TRBJ2-7; D is possibly TRBD1 or TRBD2 (5 bases each). In germline, CDR1 is SEHNR, CDR2 FQNEAQ (reference sequence). CDR3 length: 15 residues. The germline V and J ends were trimmed by 5 bases and 4 bases, with 18 bases remaining between them. The CDR3 DNA reads TGTGCCAGCAGCACCGACCGGGACGACCCGTACGAGCAGTACTTC. Protein: CASSTDRDDPYEQYF.

This clonotype has only a few counts. The rearrangement joins TRBV10-2 to TRBJ2-5; 13 nucleotides match TRBD2. CDR1 is WSHSY and CDR2 is SAAADI in the germline V gene. The CDR3 consists of 18 residues. J was trimmed by 2 bases and V by 3 bases; bases with no gene match: 9. Here the CDR3 reads CASSDWGLAGNTQETQYF. In nucleotides, the CDR3 is TGCGCCAGCAGTGATTGGGGACTAGCGGGAAATACACAAGAGACCCAGTACTTC.

J is TRBJ2-3 and V is TRBV27, with TRBD2 identical over 15 bases. Unmatched junction bases numbered 5, after V lost 3 bases and J lost 7 bases. The CDR3 totals 16 residues. Per the germline V gene, CDR1 is MNHEY and CDR2 is SMNVEV (reference sequence). CDR3 nucleotides: TGTGCCAGCAGTTTCCGGGGACTAGCGGGGGGACATACGCAGTATTTT. Amino acids: CASSFRGLAGGHTQYF.

The CDR3 reads CASSSDLLVEQFF. Here the CDR3 DNA reads TGCGCCAGCAGCTCGGACCTCCTCGTTGAGCAGTTCTTC. This sequence joins TRBV10-1 and TRBJ2-1; no clear D. Germline CDR1 WNHNN, CDR2 SYGVQD (reference sequence). Trimming left V 6 bases short and J 9 bases short, with 15 bases between. The CDR3 spans 13 residues.

This clonotype was seen more than once but under ten times. This chain connects TRBV24-1 to TRBJ2-1, with 8 bases aligning to TRBD1. CDR3 length: 16 amino acids. V gave up 6 bases and J gave up 1 base; unmatched junction bases: 7. Germline CDR1 and CDR2: KGHDR and SFDVKD. The CDR3 DNA is TGTGCCACCAGTCCCCGAACAGGGGGGTCCTACAATGAGCAGTTCTTC. Its protein product is CATSPRTGGSYNEQFF.

Remarks on this clonotype: A much larger clone lies one base from this, so it may be a read error. The genes are TRBV27 and TRBJ2-1; no clear D gene. Trimming cost V 5 bases and J 1 base, with 15 bases left between them. CDR1 MNHEY and CDR2 SMNVEV come from the germline V gene (reference sequence). This CDR3 spans 16 amino acids. The CDR3 DNA reads as TGTGCCAGCAGTACGAGAAAGGCGGTATCCTACAATGAGCAGTTCTTC. It translates to CASSTRKAVSYNEQFF.

The chain uses TRBV7-2 and TRBJ2-7, with D possibly TRBD1 on 6 matching bases. V was shortened by 3 bases and J by 3 bases, with 9 bases between the two germline ends. Germline V gives CDR1 SGHTA, CDR2 FQGNSA. CDR3 length: 13 amino acids. CDR3 nucleotide sequence: TGTGCCAGCAGCTTCCCACAGGGCTACGAGCAGTACTTC. It encodes CASSFPQGYEQYF. Full variable domain (rest looked up from reference TRBV7-2 and TRBJ2-7): GAGVSQSPSNKVTEKGKDVELRCDPISGHTALYWYRQSLGQGLEFLIYFQGNSAPDKSGLPSDRFSAERTGGSVSTLTIQRTQQEDSAVYLCASSFPQGYEQYFGPGTRLTVT.

The chain couples TRBV6-5 to TRBJ2-3, with D possibly TRBD1 on 5 matching bases. V lost 6 bases and J lost 10, with 23 bases in between. The germline CDR1 and CDR2 sequences are MNHEY and SVGAGI. The CDR3 totals 15 residues. The CDR3 here is CASRRGQARADAQYF. The DNA of the CDR3 is TGTGCCAGCAGACGAGGACAAGCCCGGGCGGATGCGCAGTATTTT.

This sequence joins TRBV7-9 and TRBJ2-5; unclear D gene. CDR1 SEHNR and CDR2 FQNEAQ come from the germline V gene (reference sequence). Trimming took off 2 bases at V and 5 bases at J, with 6 bases between the two ends. There are 12 residues in the CDR3. The CDR3 here is CASSLQVETQYF. CDR3 nucleotide sequence: TGTGCCAGCAGCTTACAGGTCGAGACCCAGTACTTC.